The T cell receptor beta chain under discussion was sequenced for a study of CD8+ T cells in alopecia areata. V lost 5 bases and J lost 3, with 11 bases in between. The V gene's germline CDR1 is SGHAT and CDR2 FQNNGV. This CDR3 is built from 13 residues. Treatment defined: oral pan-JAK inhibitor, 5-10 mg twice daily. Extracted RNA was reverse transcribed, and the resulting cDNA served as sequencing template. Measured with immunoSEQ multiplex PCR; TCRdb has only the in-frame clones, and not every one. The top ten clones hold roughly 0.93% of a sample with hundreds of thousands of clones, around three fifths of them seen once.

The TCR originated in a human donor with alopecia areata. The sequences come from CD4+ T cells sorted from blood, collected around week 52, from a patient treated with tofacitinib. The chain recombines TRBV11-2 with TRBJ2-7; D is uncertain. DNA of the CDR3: TGTGCCAGCAGCCCGCTGTGGAGCTACGAGCAGTACTTC. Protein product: CASSPLWSYEQYF.